A selection of T cell receptor beta chains follows, all from one sample in a study of cytomegalovirus exposure and HLA in healthy donors. Data came from immunoSEQ multiplex PCR; TCRdb stores just in-frame clones and leaves some out. The data contain roughly 150,000 clones, about 75% of them singletons. The sample comprised PBMCs. These receptor sequences come from a man between 18 and 29 years old in good health and CMV-seropositive. CDR3s include the opening cysteine and the closing phenylalanine or tryptophan. The D gene is left open where the match is weak. The listing skips clone size in some rows; elsewhere it reads once, few, many or a size class.

CDR3 DNA	CDR3 protein	D gene	clone size	V gene	J gene
TGCAGCGCCGTGGGTTTTAGCGGGGGCGGTGAGCAGTTCTTC	CSAVGFSGGGEQFF	TRBD2	-	TRBV29-1	TRBJ2-1
TGTGCCAGCGGGCAGCATAGCAATCAGCCCCAGCATTTT	CASGQHSNQPQHF	-	-	TRBV2	TRBJ1-5
TGTGCCAGCAGTCCCGAAACTAGCGGGATATACAATGAGCAGTTCTTC	CASSPETSGIYNEQFF	TRBD2	-	TRBV2	TRBJ2-1
TGTGCCAGCAGTTCTCACACACGAGGTGGCTACACCTTC	CASSSHTRGGYTF	-	-	TRBV28	TRBJ1-2
TGTGCCAGCAGTGAAACGCGGATTGTCAAGGACACTGAAGCTTTCTTT	CASSETRIVKDTEAFF	-	few	TRBV6-1	TRBJ1-1
TGTGCCAGCAGCCAGGGTAGTCTTGGTACAGATACGCAGTATTTT	CASSQGSLGTDTQYF	-	few	TRBV28	TRBJ2-3
TGTGCCAGCTCAAAGGCAGGGACAGGGGGAACAACCGGGGAGCTGTTTTTT	CASSKAGTGGTTGELFF	TRBD1	-	TRBV2	TRBJ2-2
TGTGCCAGCAGCTTAGACAGGGGGCAGGAAGCTTTCTTT	CASSLDRGQEAFF	TRBD1	few	TRBV5-6	TRBJ1-1
TGTGCCAGCAGCTTGGGAGTTCTTGAGCAGTTCTTC	CASSLGVLEQFF	-	once	TRBV5-6	TRBJ2-1
TGCGCCAGCAGCCAAGCTTTAATCACAGTGAACACTGAAGCTTTCTTT	CASSQALITVNTEAFF	-	-	TRBV4-1	TRBJ1-1
TGCGCCAGCAGCTCCGCCCGACGGGACTCAACTAATGAAAAACTGTTTTTT	CASSSARRDSTNEKLFF	-	-	TRBV5-1	TRBJ1-4
TGCAGCGTTGATGGGCAAGGCACTGAAGCTTTCTTT	CSVDGQGTEAFF	-	-	TRBV29-1	TRBJ1-1
TGTGCCAGCACCCTAATGGTGGGGCAGGGACAGAAACTGTTTTTT	CASTLMVGQGQKLFF	TRBD1	-	TRBV6-5	TRBJ1-4
TGTGCCAGCAGCGTGCGACTAGCGGGGGGCCACACAGATACGCAGTATTTT	CASSVRLAGGHTDTQYF	TRBD2	-	TRBV9	TRBJ2-3
TGTGCCAGCAGTGAAATCGGGGTAAACAATGAGCAGTTCTTC	CASSEIGVNNEQFF	-	-	TRBV6-1	TRBJ2-1
TGTGCCAGCAGCGTAGAGGCAGGGTGGGATGAGCAGTTCTTC	CASSVEAGWDEQFF	-	-	TRBV9	TRBJ2-1
TGTGCCAGCAGCCCCCAGCGGGGGAACTCTGGAAACACCATATATTTT	CASSPQRGNSGNTIYF	-	-	TRBV7-6	TRBJ1-3
TGTGCCAGCAGCCCCTGGACTAGCGGGGGGATAAATGAGCAGTTCTTC	CASSPWTSGGINEQFF	TRBD2	-	TRBV7-3	TRBJ2-1
TGCGCCAGCAGCTTGGGACTAGGGGGGGACACAGATACGCAGTATTTT	CASSLGLGGDTDTQYF	-	once	TRBV5-1	TRBJ2-3
TGTGCCAGTGGGACAGGAGACACCGGGGAGCTGTTTTTT	CASGTGDTGELFF	TRBD1	few	TRBV6-5	TRBJ2-2
TGCAGCGCCCTTCTAAACACTGAAGCTTTCTTT	CSALLNTEAFF	-	once	TRBV29-1	TRBJ1-1
TGTGCCAGTAGTACACAGGCAGGGGGGGAGCTGTTTTTT	CASSTQAGGELFF	-	-	TRBV19	TRBJ2-2
TGTGCCAGCAGCCGGACAGGGGGCTACGGCTACACCTTC	CASSRTGGYGYTF	TRBD1	-	TRBV7-9	TRBJ1-2